These T cell receptor beta chains were read from a single sample in a study of T cell repertoires in cytomegalovirus infection. Antigen specificity for these receptors is unknown. TCRdb processed the reads anew with MiXCR; each CDR3 protein has one entry. This sample has around 430,000 distinct CDR3 sequences, with under 45% found just once. Sequencing was performed on cultured PBMCs, taken from culture after CMV antigen stimulation. Receptor source: a human donor in good health (CMV status not recorded). Some clones in this sample may be carry-over from other donors' samples. The CDR3 runs from the conserved cysteine through the conserved F or W. D genes are given only for firm matches. Some rows mark clone size as missing; the rest say once, few, many or name a class of expanded clone.

TGTGCCAGCTCATCATCACTCAGCACTGAAGCTTTCTTT	CASSSSLSTEAFF	.	TRBV18	TRBJ1-1	.
TGTGCCAGCAGCTTATGGGGACTCCCCTTAGAGCAGTTCTTC	CASSLWGLPLEQFF	.	TRBV7-2	TRBJ2-1	.
TGCAGTGCTAGAAGATTTTTTGGGGGAAATTCACCCCTCCACTTT	CSARRFFGGNSPLHF	.	TRBV20-1	TRBJ1-6	.
TGTGCCAGCAGCTCCAGACCGGGCGTAGGATTCTACGAGCAGTACTTC	CASSSRPGVGFYEQYF	.	TRBV7-2	TRBJ2-7	few
TGTGCCAGCAGCCGATCTGGGACCACAGATACGCAGTATTTT	CASSRSGTTDTQYF	.	TRBV7-2	TRBJ2-3	many
TGTGCCAGCAGTCGCGGGGAGGAAGCTTTCTTT	CASSRGEEAFF	.	TRBV5-6	TRBJ1-1	.
TGTGCCAGCAGCTGGGGAAGCGGGAGGAATGAGCAGTTCTTC	CASSWGSGRNEQFF	TRBD2	TRBV5-6	TRBJ2-1	.
TGTGCCAGCAGCCAACCGGGGGCGCGAGAAAAACTGTTTTTT	CASSQPGAREKLFF	.	TRBV4-1	TRBJ1-4	.
TGTGCCAGCAGCCGTACCTTCCAGGGGGCACCGTATGGCTACACCTTC	CASSRTFQGAPYGYTF	TRBD1	TRBV7-2	TRBJ1-2	many
TGTGCCAGCAGCGCCCGGGACAGGGGATTCGAAAAACTGTTTTTT	CASSARDRGFEKLFF	TRBD1	TRBV7-2	TRBJ1-4	.
TGTGCCAGCAAAATCCCAGGGAGGATAGAAGGCTACACCTTC	CASKIPGRIEGYTF	.	TRBV6-6	TRBJ1-2	.
TGTGCCAGCAGCTTAGCGCCGGGGACTCGGGAGACCCAGTACTTC	CASSLAPGTRETQYF	.	TRBV7-9	TRBJ2-5	.
TGTGCCAGCAGCCCCCAAAACTCCTACAATGAGCAGTTCTTC	CASSPQNSYNEQFF	.	TRBV27	TRBJ2-1	.
TGTGCCAGCAGCTTGACTAGCGGAGGAGGCTACGAGCAGTACTTC	CASSLTSGGGYEQYF	TRBD2	TRBV7-6	TRBJ2-7	.
TGTGCCAGCAGCAAGTCCGAAGGGTACACTGAAGCTTTCTTT	CASSKSEGYTEAFF	.	TRBV27	TRBJ1-1	few
TGTGCCAGCAGCGTAGTATCCGCAGGGGAGACTGAAGCTTTCTTT	CASSVVSAGETEAFF	.	TRBV9	TRBJ1-1	.
TGTGCCAGCAGTCCCCGGACAGCTTTCCAAGAGACCCAGTACTTC	CASSPRTAFQETQYF	.	TRBV27	TRBJ2-5	.
TGTGCCAGCAGCTCTAGGGCGGTTGGGGCCAACGTCCTGACTTTC	CASSSRAVGANVLTF	.	TRBV7-6	TRBJ2-6	.
TGTGCCAGCAGTTTTACCCATATACTACTGAACCCCGAAGCTTTCTTT	CASSFTHILLNPEAFF	.	TRBV28	TRBJ1-1	few
TGTGCCAGCAGTCTTAAGGGGGACACAGATACGCAGTATTTT	CASSLKGDTDTQYF	.	TRBV6-2/TRBV6-3	TRBJ2-3	.
TGTGCTAGTGGTTTGGTATCGGATGGGGTGTTGGCCCTTAATGAAAAACTGTTTTTT	CASGLVSDGVLALNEKLFF	.	TRBV12-5	TRBJ1-4	.
TGCAGTGCTAACTCCGGGACAGATTATGGCTACACCTTC	CSANSGTDYGYTF	TRBD1	TRBV20-1	TRBJ1-2	.
TGTGCCAGCCGTATCACTCCCCTTGTCACCTGGACGGGGGCCAACGTCCTGACTTTC	CASRITPLVTWTGANVLTF	.	TRBV6-2/TRBV6-3	TRBJ2-6	.
TGTGCCACCAGTGTTCGGTGCGGGCCCTACAATGAGCAGTTCTTC	CATSVRCGPYNEQFF	.	TRBV24-1	TRBJ2-1	few
TGTGCCAGTAGTTTTGGGACTAGCGAAGCCTACGAGCAGTACTTC	CASSFGTSEAYEQYF	TRBD2	TRBV19	TRBJ2-7	.
TGTGCCAGCGGAGGATCTCTAGCGGGAGGATTTTCAGATACGCAGTATTTT	CASGGSLAGGFSDTQYF	TRBD2	TRBV5-4	TRBJ2-3	.
TGTGCCAGCAGCTGGACCCCTTCCCGCACAGATACGCAGTATTTT	CASSWTPSRTDTQYF	.	TRBV7-9	TRBJ2-3	.
TGTGCCAGTAGTATCAGACGTACAGGGGACAGTGGCTACACCTTC	CASSIRRTGDSGYTF	TRBD1	TRBV19	TRBJ1-2	.
TGTGCCAGCAGACCCAACAGGGACGGAGGCTACACCTTC	CASRPNRDGGYTF	.	TRBV12-3/TRBV12-4	TRBJ1-2	.
TGTGCCAGCAGTCGTTTCAATACCTACGAGCAGTACTTC	CASSRFNTYEQYF	.	TRBV6-8	TRBJ2-7	.
TGTGCCAGCAAAGGGGGAGGCACTGAAGCTTTCTTT	CASKGGGTEAFF	.	TRBV6-1	TRBJ1-1	.
TGTGCCAGCAGCTTAGCGGTGGGGGGAGGGGCCTACGAGCAGTACTTC	CASSLAVGGGAYEQYF	TRBD2	TRBV7-6	TRBJ2-7	.
TGTGCCAGCAGCTTTTTCGGGACAGGGCATCTCGATGAGCAGTTCTTC	CASSFFGTGHLDEQFF	TRBD1	TRBV5-6	TRBJ2-1	.
TGTGCCAGCAGTTACCTCTGGGGGGAAACTGAAGCTTTCTTT	CASSYLWGETEAFF	.	TRBV6-2/TRBV6-3	TRBJ1-1	few
TGTGCCAGCAGTGAAAACAGGGGCAGCTCACCCCTCCACTTT	CASSENRGSSPLHF	TRBD1	TRBV25-1	TRBJ1-6	once
TGTGCCAGCAGTTCCCAGGGTAGGGGAAAGCAGTACTTC	CASSSQGRGKQYF	.	TRBV6-1	TRBJ2-7	many
TGTGCCAGCAGTTACTCGGCAGGGCTGGGTAATGAAAAACTGTTTTTT	CASSYSAGLGNEKLFF	.	TRBV6-5	TRBJ1-4	.
TGTGCCAGCAAGCTTCCGCAAGAGACCCAGTACTTC	CASKLPQETQYF	.	TRBV28	TRBJ2-5	.
TGTGCCAGCAGCTTGGGGGGGGATTCTGGAAACACCATATATTTT	CASSLGGDSGNTIYF	.	TRBV5-4	TRBJ1-3	.
TGTGCTATCAGGGGGGGACAGGGATCTTACGAGCAGTACTTC	CAIRGGQGSYEQYF	TRBD1	TRBV11-2	TRBJ2-7	.
TGTGCCACCAGTGATTCGGGCCTGAACACCGGGGAGCTGTTTTTT	CATSDSGLNTGELFF	.	TRBV24-1	TRBJ2-2	.
TGCGCCACACTGGGGACCCATTACAATGAGCAGTTCTTC	CATLGTHYNEQFF	.	TRBV10-1	TRBJ2-1	.
TGTGCCAGCAGTCCCCGACAGGAAGCGGCTGGAAACACCATATATTTT	CASSPRQEAAGNTIYF	.	TRBV12-3/TRBV12-4	TRBJ1-3	few
TGTGCCAGCAGCTCCGGAAGTCCGAGCTCCTACAATGAGCAGTTCTTC	CASSSGSPSSYNEQFF	.	TRBV7-2	TRBJ2-1	few
TGTGCCAGTAGTATTGCTGGAAGATCCAATTCACCCCTCCACTTT	CASSIAGRSNSPLHF	.	TRBV19	TRBJ1-6	few
TGTGCCAGCAGTTCCACACGGGGCGGGAGCGGAGAGACCCAGTACTTC	CASSSTRGGSGETQYF	TRBD2	TRBV6-5	TRBJ2-5	.
TGTGCCAGCAGCTTTGTAGGGGACGGTTCACCCCTCCACTTT	CASSFVGDGSPLHF	.	TRBV7-2	TRBJ1-6	.
TGTGCCAGCAGCTTAGGTGTTGAGCAGTACTTC	CASSLGVEQYF	.	TRBV7-9	TRBJ2-7	many
TGTGCCAGCAGTTCCCGACAGGTTAATTCACCCCTCCACTTT	CASSSRQVNSPLHF	.	TRBV27	TRBJ1-6	once
TGTGCCAGCAAAAGCCGGGACTACGTCAATGAGCAGTTCTTC	CASKSRDYVNEQFF	TRBD2	TRBV7-2	TRBJ2-1	.
TGTGCCAGCAGCTTGGGTCGGGAGACAGATACGCAGTATTTT	CASSLGRETDTQYF	.	TRBV7-2	TRBJ2-3	many
TGTGCCAGCAGCTTTTCTCCGGCTAGCGGGAGTTCGGCTACGCAGTATTTT	CASSFSPASGSSATQYF	TRBD2	TRBV7-2	TRBJ2-3	few
TGTGCCATCAGTGAGCCGTGGGGCGGGGGCCAAGAGACCCAGTACTTC	CAISEPWGGGQETQYF	TRBD2	TRBV10-3	TRBJ2-5	.
TGTGCCAGCAGCGCACGTCGGATTAGGACAGATACGCAGTATTTT	CASSARRIRTDTQYF	.	TRBV7-9	TRBJ2-3	.
TGTGCCAGCAGCGTGCGTGGGACTAGCGGGCTGAATGAGCAGTTCTTC	CASSVRGTSGLNEQFF	TRBD2	TRBV7-6	TRBJ2-1	.
TGTGCCACCACAAGGTCCAACGAGCAGTACTTC	CATTRSNEQYF	.	TRBV6-2/TRBV6-3	TRBJ2-7	.
TGTGCCAGCACCCAGAGGGAGGCAGCTAACTATGGCTACACCTTC	CASTQREAANYGYTF	.	TRBV7-2	TRBJ1-2	.